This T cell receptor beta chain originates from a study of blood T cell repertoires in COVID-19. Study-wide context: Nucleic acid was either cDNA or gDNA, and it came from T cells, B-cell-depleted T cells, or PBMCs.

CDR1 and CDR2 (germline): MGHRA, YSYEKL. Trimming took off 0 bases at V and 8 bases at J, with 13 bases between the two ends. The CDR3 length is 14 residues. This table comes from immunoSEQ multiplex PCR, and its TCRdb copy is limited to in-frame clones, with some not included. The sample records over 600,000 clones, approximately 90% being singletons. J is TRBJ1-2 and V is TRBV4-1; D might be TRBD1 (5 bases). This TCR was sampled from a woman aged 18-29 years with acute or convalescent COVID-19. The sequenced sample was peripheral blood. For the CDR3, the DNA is TGCGCCAGCAGCCAAGATCGGGGGGGTGAGGGCTACACCTTC. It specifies CASSQDRGGEGYTF.